The 3 T cell receptor beta chains listed next were all sequenced from one sample in a study of T cells in Graves' hyperthyroidism and ophthalmopathy. Amplified regions were TCR beta CDR3 sequences from RNA transcripts. When the TCR CDR3 underwent first-round RT-PCR, the HTBI primer set was used. One entry per CDR3 protein, called by TCRdb with MiXCR from the multiplex PCR reads. Altogether about 370,000 distinct CDR3 sequences are present, nearly 15% being singletons, with the ten largest covering approximately 19%. Sequenced: blood. Source of these receptors: a woman between 55 and 75 years old with Graves' ophthalmopathy.

This clonotype was seen repeatedly, ten times or more. This chain connects TRBV28 to TRBJ2-5; 9 bases map to TRBD2. Germline-derived CDR1 and CDR2 are MDHEN and SYDVKM. The CDR3 consists of 16 residues. With 6 bases clipped from V and 4 bases from J, the junction kept 12 bases outside the gene matches. The CDR3: CASSIPGAGGGETQYF. The DNA of the CDR3 is TGTGCCAGCAGCATCCCCGGGGCGGGAGGGGGAGAGACCCAGTACTTC.

The sample holds many counts of this clonotype. V gene TRBV15 combines with J gene TRBJ2-1; possible D gene TRBD1, 6 bases. Germline V gene lookup returns CDR1 LNHNV and CDR2 YYDKDF (reference sequence). V lost 3 bases and J 3 bases, leaving 12 bases between the germline ends. The CDR3 has 15 amino acids. This CDR3 is CATSRVPGHYNEQFF. DNA of the CDR3: TGTGCCACCAGCAGGGTGCCGGGACACTACAATGAGCAGTTCTTC.

This clonotype was recorded many times. The rearrangement links TRBV5-1 to TRBJ2-1; 11 bases agree with TRBD1. This CDR3 has 13 residues. In germline, CDR1 is SGHRS, CDR2 YFSETQ. The V gene end was trimmed by 5 bases and the J gene end by 7 bases; junction bases not matched to a gene: 2. Written as DNA, the CDR3 is TGCGCCAGCAGGGGGACAGGGGGTAATGAGCAGTTCTTC. This sequence encodes CASRGTGGNEQFF.